The T cell receptor beta chain described here comes from a study of neurological immune-mediated disorders. This clonotype counts as medium-sized. Its specificity is unknown. This CDR3 is built from 12 residues. The V gene's germline CDR1 is SGHVS and CDR2 FQNEAQ. The V end lost 5 bases, the J end lost 1 base, and 5 bases lay between the germline ends. Regarding the study as a whole: Private repertoires in all groups were suggested by the absence of shared CDR3 amino acid sequences among expanded clones across subjects.

Each CDR3 protein gets one entry after TCRdb re-called the 5' RACE reads with MiXCR. The table has about 20,000 distinct CDR3 sequences, more than 9% seen once. The chain couples TRBV7-8 to TRBJ1-1; the D is unclear. This clonotype was obtained from a woman aged 60 to 75 with HTLV-1-associated myelopathy (HAM/TSP). The sample comprised PBMCs. DNA of the CDR3: TGTGCCAGCAGCGCCCCGAACACTGAAGCTTTCTTT. This encodes CASSAPNTEAFF.